The rows below give T cell receptor beta chains drawn from one sample of a study of T-cell memory formation after mild COVID-19. From the 5' RACE reads, TCRdb called clonotypes with MiXCR, one entry per CDR3 protein. The sample includes roughly 380,000 distinct CDR3 sequences, around 28% of them seen just once. The sequenced sample consisted of PBMCs or a T cell subset sorted from them (not recorded which). These receptors were taken from an adult woman who had mild COVID-19 (a few samples of this study predate the infection). Cell type and time point are not known. CDR3s include the opening cysteine and the closing phenylalanine or tryptophan. The D gene is left open where the match is weak. Clone size is shown for a subset of rows, as once, few, many or a class of expanded clone.

D,V,J,size,DNA,CDR3
.,TRBV20-1,TRBJ2-3,.,TGCAGTGCCCTTTCCAGAAGAGATACGCAGTATTTT,CSALSRRDTQYF
.,TRBV6-6,TRBJ2-3,.,TGTGCCAGCAGTTACACGGAGGCGAGCACAGATACGCAGTATTTT,CASSYTEASTDTQYF
.,TRBV27,TRBJ2-2,.,TGTGCCAGCAGTAGTCGGGATCCGCACTTCAACACCGGGGAGCTGTTTTTT,CASSSRDPHFNTGELFF
.,TRBV5-1,TRBJ2-6,few,TGCGCCAGCAGCCCGTTCGGAGACTCTGGGGCCAACGTCCTGACTTTC,CASSPFGDSGANVLTF
.,TRBV4-1,TRBJ2-1,many,TGCGCCAGCAGCCAAGGACTAGAGCAGTTCTTC,CASSQGLEQFF
.,TRBV20-1,TRBJ1-6,few,TGCAGTGCCTGGACGGACAGCTCCTATAATTCACCCCTCCACTTT,CSAWTDSSYNSPLHF
TRBD2,TRBV5-1,TRBJ2-1,.,TGCGCCAGCAGCCCCCGGGAGACTAGCGTCAGGAATGAGCAGTTCTTC,CASSPRETSVRNEQFF
TRBD1,TRBV6-5,TRBJ1-1,few,TGTGCCAGCAGTTACTCCAGACAGGGGAACACTGAAGCTTTCTTT,CASSYSRQGNTEAFF
TRBD1,TRBV7-2,TRBJ2-2,.,TGTGCCAGCAGTCGTACAGGGGTCGCGAACACCGGGGAGCTGTTTTTT,CASSRTGVANTGELFF
TRBD1,TRBV7-6,TRBJ2-7,.,TGTGCCAGCAGCATTGGGACAGGAACTACCTACGAGCAGTACTTC,CASSIGTGTTYEQYF
.,TRBV18,TRBJ2-3,.,TGTGCCAGCGCAAGCGGGAGCACAGATACGCAGTATTTT,CASASGSTDTQYF
.,TRBV9,TRBJ2-3,.,TGTGCCAGCAGCGTAGAGGTCTTCACAGATACGCAGTATTTT,CASSVEVFTDTQYF
.,TRBV5-1,TRBJ2-7,.,TGCGCCAGCAGCGCTACCATTCGCAAGACTTACGAGCAGTACTTC,CASSATIRKTYEQYF
TRBD2,TRBV12-3/TRBV12-4,TRBJ2-1,.,TGTGCCAGCAGTGTTAGCGGGAGGTTCAGCTCCTACAATGAGCAGTTCTTC,CASSVSGRFSSYNEQFF
.,TRBV3-1,TRBJ1-3,.,TGTGCCAACTGGGGGTTGGCTGGAAACACCATATATTTT,CANWGLAGNTIYF
.,TRBV24-1,TRBJ2-3,many,TGTGCCACCAGTGATTTGGGGCCGTTCGGAACAGATACGCAGTATTTT,CATSDLGPFGTDTQYF
TRBD2,TRBV4-2,TRBJ2-5,.,TGTGCCAGCAGCCAAGATCGGGAGCGGGGGGGCCGAGAGACCCAGTACTTC,CASSQDRERGGRETQYF
TRBD2,TRBV29-1,TRBJ2-3,.,TGCAGCGTTGAAGGGACTAGCGGGATTCCAGATACGCAGTATTTT,CSVEGTSGIPDTQYF
.,TRBV12-3/TRBV12-4,TRBJ1-2,.,TGTGCCAGCAGTTTAGGAGGATCCTACTATGGCTACACCTTC,CASSLGGSYYGYTF
.,TRBV19,TRBJ2-2,.,TGTGCCAGTAGTATCACCAGGTGGAACACCGGGGAGCTGTTTTTT,CASSITRWNTGELFF
.,TRBV20-1,TRBJ1-1,.,TGCAGTGCTAGAGATGGGCGGCGGAACACTGAAGCTTTCTTT,CSARDGRRNTEAFF
TRBD2,TRBV4-3,TRBJ2-3,.,TGCGCCAGCAGCCAAAGCGGGGGAGGAGATACGCAGTATTTT,CASSQSGGGDTQYF